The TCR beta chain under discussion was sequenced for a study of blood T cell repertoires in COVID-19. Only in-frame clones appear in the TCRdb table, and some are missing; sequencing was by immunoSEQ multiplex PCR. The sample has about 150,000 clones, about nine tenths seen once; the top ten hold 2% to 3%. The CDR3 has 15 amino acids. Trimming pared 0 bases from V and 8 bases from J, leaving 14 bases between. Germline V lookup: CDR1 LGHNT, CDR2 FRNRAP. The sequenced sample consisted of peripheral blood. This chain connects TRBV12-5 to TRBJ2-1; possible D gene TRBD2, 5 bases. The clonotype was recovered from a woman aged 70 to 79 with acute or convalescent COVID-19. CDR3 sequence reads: CASGLVTGKPYEQFF. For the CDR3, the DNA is TGTGCTAGTGGTTTGGTCACCGGGAAGCCCTATGAGCAGTTCTTC. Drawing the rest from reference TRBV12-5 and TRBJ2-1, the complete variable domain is DARVTQTPRHKVTEMGQEVTMRCQPILGHNTVFWYRQTMMQGLELLAYFRNRAPLDDSGMPKDRFSAEMPDATLATLKIQPSEPRDSAVYFCASGLVTGKPYEQFFGPGTRLTVL.